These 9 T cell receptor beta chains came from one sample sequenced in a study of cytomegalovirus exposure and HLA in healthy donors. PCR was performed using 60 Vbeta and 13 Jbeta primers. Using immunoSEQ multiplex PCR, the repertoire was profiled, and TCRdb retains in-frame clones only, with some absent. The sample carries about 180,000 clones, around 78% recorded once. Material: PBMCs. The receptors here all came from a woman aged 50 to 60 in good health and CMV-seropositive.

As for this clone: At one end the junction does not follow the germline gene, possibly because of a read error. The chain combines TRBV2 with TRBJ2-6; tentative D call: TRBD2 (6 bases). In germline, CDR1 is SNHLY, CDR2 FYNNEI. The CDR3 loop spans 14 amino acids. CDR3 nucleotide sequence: TGTGCCAGCAGTTACGGGACTGGGGCCAACGGCCTGACTTTC. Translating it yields CASSYGTGANGLTF.

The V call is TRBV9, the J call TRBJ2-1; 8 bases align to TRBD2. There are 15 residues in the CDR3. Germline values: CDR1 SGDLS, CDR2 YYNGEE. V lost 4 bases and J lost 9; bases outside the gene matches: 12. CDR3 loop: CASSPQGLVEGEQFF. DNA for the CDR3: TGTGCCAGCAGCCCTCAGGGACTAGTCGAAGGTGAGCAGTTCTTC.

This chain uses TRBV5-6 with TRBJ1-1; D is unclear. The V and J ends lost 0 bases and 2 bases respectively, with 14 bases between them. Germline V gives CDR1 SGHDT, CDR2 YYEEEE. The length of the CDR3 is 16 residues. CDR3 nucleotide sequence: TGTGCCAGCAGCTTGGGTGGTCTAGACGGAAACACTGAAGCTTTCTTT. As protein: CASSLGGLDGNTEAFF.

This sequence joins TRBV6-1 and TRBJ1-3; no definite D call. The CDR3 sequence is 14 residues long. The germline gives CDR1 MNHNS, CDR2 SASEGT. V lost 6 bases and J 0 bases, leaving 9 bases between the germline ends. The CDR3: CASSLSNSGNTIYF. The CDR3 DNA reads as TGTGCCAGCAGCCTATCCAACTCTGGAAACACCATATATTTT.

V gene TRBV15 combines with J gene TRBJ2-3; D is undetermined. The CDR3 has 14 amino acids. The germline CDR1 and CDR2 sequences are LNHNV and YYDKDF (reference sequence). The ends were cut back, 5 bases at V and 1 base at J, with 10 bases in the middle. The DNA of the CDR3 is TGTGCCACCAGCCCCCTTCGGGGCACAGATACGCAGTATTTT. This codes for CATSPLRGTDTQYF.

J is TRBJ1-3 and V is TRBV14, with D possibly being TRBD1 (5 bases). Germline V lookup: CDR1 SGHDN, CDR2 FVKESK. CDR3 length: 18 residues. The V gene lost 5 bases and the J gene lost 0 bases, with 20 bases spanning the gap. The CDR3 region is CASSSHRGGTYSGNTIYF. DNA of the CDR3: TGTGCCAGCAGCTCACACCGGGGAGGGACCTACTCTGGAAACACCATATATTTT.

The CDR3 bases are TGTGCCAGCAGCTTCCTAGCGGGAGGGCCCGATGAGCAGTTCTTC. Translating gives CASSFLAGGPDEQFF. This chain connects TRBV7-2 to TRBJ2-1; 12 bases are a match to TRBD2. CDR3 size: 15 residues. The J segment lost 8 bases and the V segment lost 3 bases, leaving 5 bases of the junction unmatched. Germline V gene sequence: CDR1 SGHTA, CDR2 FQGNSA. Supplemented by reference TRBV7-2 and TRBJ2-1, the full variable domain reads GAGVSQSPSNKVTEKGKDVELRCDPISGHTALYWYRQSLGQGLEFLIYFQGNSAPDKSGLPSDRFSAERTGGSVSTLTIQRTQQEDSAVYLCASSFLAGGPDEQFFGPGTRLTVL.

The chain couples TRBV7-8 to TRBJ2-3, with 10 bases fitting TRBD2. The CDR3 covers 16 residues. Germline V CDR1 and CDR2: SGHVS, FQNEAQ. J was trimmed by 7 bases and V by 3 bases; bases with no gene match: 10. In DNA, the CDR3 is TGTGCCAGCAGCTTGGGGCTAGCGGGGGCCGGTTATACGCAGTATTTT. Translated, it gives CASSLGLAGAGYTQYF.

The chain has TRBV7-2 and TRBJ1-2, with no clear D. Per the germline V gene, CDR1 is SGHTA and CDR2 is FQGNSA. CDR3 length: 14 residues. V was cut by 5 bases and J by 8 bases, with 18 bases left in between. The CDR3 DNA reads TGTGCCAGCAGCCTTGACCCGGAGCCGGCGGGCTACACCTTC. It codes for CASSLDPEPAGYTF.